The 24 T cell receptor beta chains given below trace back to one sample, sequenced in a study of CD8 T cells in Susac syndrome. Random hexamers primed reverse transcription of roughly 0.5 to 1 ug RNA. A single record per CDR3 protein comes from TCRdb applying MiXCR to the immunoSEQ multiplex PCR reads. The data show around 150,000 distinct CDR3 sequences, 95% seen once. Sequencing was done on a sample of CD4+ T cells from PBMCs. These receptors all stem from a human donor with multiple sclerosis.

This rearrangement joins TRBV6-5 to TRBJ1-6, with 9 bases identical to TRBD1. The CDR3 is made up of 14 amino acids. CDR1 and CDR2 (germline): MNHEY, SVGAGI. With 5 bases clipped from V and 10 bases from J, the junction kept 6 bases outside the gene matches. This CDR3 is CASSTGTGMSPLHF. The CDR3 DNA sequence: TGTGCCAGCAGTACAGGGACAGGGATGTCACCCCTCCACTTT.

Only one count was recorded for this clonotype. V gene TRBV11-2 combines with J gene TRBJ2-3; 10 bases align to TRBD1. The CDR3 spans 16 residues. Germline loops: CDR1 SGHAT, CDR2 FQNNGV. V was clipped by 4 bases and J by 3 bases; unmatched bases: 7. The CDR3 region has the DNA TGTGCCAGCAGCTCGGGGCGGGACAGGGGAACAGATACGCAGTATTTT. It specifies CASSSGRDRGTDTQYF.

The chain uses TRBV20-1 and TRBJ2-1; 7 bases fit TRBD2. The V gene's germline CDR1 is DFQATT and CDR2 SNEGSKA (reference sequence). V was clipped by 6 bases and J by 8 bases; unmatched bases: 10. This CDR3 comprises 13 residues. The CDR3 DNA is TGCAGTGCAGTGCGGGGGTCGAGCCATGAGCAGTTCTTC. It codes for CSAVRGSSHEQFF.

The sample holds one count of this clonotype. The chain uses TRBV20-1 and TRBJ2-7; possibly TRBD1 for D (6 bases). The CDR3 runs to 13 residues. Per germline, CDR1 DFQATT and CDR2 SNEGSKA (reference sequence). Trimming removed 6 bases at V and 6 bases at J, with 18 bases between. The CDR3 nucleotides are TGCAGTGCCTCCCGCACAGGGTGGGGCGAGCAGTACTTC. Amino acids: CSASRTGWGEQYF.

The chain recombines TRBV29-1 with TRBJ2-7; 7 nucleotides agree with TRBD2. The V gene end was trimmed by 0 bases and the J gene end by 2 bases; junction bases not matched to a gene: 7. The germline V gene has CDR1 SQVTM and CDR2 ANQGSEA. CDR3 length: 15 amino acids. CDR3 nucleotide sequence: TGCAGCGTTGAAGAGGGAGGGGCCAGGCCCTACGAGCAGTACTTC. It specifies CSVEEGGARPYEQYF.

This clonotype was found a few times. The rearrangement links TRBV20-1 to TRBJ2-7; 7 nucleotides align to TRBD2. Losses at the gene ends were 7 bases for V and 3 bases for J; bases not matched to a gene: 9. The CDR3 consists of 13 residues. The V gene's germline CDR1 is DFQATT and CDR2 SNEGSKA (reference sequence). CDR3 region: CSVISGASYEQYF. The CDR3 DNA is TGCAGTGTTATCAGCGGGGCCAGCTACGAGCAGTACTTC.

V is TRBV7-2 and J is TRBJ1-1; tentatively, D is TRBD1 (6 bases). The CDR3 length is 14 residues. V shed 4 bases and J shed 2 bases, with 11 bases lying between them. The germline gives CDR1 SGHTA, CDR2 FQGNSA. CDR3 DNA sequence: TGTGCCAGCAGCTCTCCGGGACAAAACACTGAAGCTTTCTTT. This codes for CASSSPGQNTEAFF.

The CDR3 DNA sequence: TGCAGCGTTAGAGACGGTGGCAATCAGCCCCAGCATTTT. Translated, it gives CSVRDGGNQPQHF. The chain is built from TRBV29-1 and TRBJ1-5; D is undetermined. Germline V lookup: CDR1 SQVTM, CDR2 ANQGSEA. The CDR3 spans 13 residues. V shed 5 bases and J shed 2 bases, with 10 bases lying between them.

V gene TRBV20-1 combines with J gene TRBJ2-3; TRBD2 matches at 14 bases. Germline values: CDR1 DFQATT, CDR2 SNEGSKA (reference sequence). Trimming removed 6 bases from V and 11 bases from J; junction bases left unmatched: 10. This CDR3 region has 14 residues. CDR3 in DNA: TGCAGTGCAAGTGATGGGACTAGCGGGAGTGGGCAGTATTTT. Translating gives CSASDGTSGSGQYF.

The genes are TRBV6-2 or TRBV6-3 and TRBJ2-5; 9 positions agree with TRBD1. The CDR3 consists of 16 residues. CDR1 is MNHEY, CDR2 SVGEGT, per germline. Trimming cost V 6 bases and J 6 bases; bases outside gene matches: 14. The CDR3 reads CASRPDRGSLIKTQYF. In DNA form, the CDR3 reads TGTGCCAGCAGACCAGACAGGGGGTCATTGATAAAGACCCAGTACTTC.

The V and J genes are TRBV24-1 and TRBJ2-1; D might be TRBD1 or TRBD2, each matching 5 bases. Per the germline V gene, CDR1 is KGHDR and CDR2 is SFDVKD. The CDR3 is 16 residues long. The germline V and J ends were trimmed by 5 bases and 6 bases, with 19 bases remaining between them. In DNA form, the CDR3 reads TGTGCCACCAGTGGAACGTTTGGGACGGACATCAATGAGCAGTTCTTC. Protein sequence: CATSGTFGTDINEQFF.

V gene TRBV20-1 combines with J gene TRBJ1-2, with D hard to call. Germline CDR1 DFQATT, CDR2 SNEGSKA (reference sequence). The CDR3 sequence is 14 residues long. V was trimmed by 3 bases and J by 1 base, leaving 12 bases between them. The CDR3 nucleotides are TGCAGTGCTAGTTTGGCGATGGTTAACTATGGCTACACCTTC. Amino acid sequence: CSASLAMVNYGYTF.

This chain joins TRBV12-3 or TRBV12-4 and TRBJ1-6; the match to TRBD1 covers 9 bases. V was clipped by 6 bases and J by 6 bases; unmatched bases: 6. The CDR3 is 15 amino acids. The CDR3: CASSPRDRVNSPLHF. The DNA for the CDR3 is TGTGCCAGCAGCCCCCGGGACAGGGTTAATTCACCCCTCCACTTT.

The CDR3 sequence is CAWSTQRGVGGYTF. The CDR3 DNA follows: TGTGCCTGGAGTACCCAAAGAGGGGTTGGTGGCTACACCTTC. The rearrangement uses TRBV30 and TRBJ1-2; TRBD1 might be the D (5 bases). Trimming removed 2 bases from V and 7 bases from J, with 17 bases in between. The germline gives CDR1 GTSNPN, CDR2 SVGIG (reference sequence). The CDR3 has 14 amino acids. Full variable domain (remainder filled in from reference TRBV30 and TRBJ1-2): SQTIHQWPATLVQPVGSPLSLECTVEGTSNPNLYWYRQAAGRGLQLLFYSVGIGQISSEVPQNLSASRPQDRQFILSSKKLLLSDSGFYLCAWSTQRGVGGYTFGSGTRLTVV.

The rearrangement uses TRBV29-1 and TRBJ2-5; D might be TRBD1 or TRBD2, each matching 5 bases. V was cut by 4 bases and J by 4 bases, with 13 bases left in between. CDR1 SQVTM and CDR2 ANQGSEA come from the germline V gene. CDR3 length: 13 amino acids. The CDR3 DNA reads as TGCAGCGTTGCTGGGGGTTCAGGAGAGACCCAGTACTTC. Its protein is CSVAGGSGETQYF. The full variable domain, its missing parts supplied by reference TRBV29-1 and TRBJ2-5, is SAVISQKPSRDICQRGTSLTIQCQVDSQVTMMFWYRQQPGQSLTLIATANQGSEATYESGFVIDKFPISRPNLTFSTLTVSNMSPEDSSIYLCSVAGGSGETQYFGPGTRLLVL.

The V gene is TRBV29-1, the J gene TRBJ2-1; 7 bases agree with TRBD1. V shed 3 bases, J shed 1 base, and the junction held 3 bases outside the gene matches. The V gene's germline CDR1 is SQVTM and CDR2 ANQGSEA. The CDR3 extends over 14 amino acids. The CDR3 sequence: CSVEKQGSYNEQFF. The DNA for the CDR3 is TGCAGCGTTGAGAAACAGGGGTCCTACAATGAGCAGTTCTTC.

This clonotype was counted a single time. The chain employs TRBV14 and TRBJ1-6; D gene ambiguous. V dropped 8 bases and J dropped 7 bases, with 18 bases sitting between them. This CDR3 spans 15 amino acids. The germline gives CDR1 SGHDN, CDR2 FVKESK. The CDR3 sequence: CASQRAPDGNSPLHF. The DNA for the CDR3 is TGTGCCAGCCAAAGGGCCCCGGACGGCAATTCACCCCTCCACTTT.

In DNA, the CDR3 is TGTGCCAGCGAATCCCGGGACAGGGGTAGAGCTTTCTTT. Its translation: CASESRDRGRAFF. The chain links TRBV3-1 to TRBJ1-1, with TRBD1 matching 10 bases. The CDR3 totals 13 residues. Germline lookup yields CDR1 LGHDT and CDR2 YNNKEL (reference sequence). V was pared by 8 bases and J by 10 bases, with 10 bases of the junction left unmatched.

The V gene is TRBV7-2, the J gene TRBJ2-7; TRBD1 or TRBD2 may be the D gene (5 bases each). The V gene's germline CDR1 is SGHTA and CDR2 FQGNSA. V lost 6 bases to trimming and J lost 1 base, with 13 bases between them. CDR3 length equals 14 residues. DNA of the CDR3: TGTGCCAGCAGGTCCGGGACGGATTCCTACGAGCAGTACTTC. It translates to CASRSGTDSYEQYF.

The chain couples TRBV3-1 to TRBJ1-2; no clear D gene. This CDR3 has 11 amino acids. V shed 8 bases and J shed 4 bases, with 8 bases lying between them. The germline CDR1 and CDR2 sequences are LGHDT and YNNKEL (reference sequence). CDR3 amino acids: CASVGVYGYTF. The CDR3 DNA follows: TGTGCCAGCGTGGGCGTCTATGGCTACACCTTC.

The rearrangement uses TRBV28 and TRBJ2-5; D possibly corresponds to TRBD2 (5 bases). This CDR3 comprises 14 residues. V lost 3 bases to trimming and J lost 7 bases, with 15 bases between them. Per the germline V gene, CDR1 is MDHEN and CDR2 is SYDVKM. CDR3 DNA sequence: TGTGCCAGCAGTTTGAGAGGGCGATCGAGGACCCAGTACTTC. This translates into CASSLRGRSRTQYF. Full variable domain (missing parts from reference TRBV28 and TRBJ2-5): DVKVTQSSRYLVKRTGEKVFLECVQDMDHENMFWYRQDPGLGLRLIYFSYDVKMKEKGDIPEGYSVSREKKERFSLILESASTNQTSMYLCASSLRGRSRTQYFGPGTRLLVL.

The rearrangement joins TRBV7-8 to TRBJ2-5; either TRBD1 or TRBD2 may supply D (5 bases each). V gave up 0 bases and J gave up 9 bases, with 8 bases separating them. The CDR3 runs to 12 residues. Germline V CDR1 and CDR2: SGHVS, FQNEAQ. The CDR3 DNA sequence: TGTGCCAGCAGCTTAGCGACAGCGGCCCAGTACTTC. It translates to CASSLATAAQYF.

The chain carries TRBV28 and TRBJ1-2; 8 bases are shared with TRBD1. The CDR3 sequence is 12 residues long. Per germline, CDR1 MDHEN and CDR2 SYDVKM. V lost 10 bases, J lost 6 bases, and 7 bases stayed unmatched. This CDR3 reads CAITDRVDGYTF. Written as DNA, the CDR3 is TGTGCCATTACGGACAGGGTTGATGGCTACACCTTC.

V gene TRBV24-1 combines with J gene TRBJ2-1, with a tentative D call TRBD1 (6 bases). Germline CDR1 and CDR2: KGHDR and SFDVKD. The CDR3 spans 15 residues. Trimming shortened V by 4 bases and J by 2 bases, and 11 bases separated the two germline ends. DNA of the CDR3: TGTGCCACCAGTGAAACTGACAGGACCTACAATGAGCAGTTCTTC. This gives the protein CATSETDRTYNEQFF.